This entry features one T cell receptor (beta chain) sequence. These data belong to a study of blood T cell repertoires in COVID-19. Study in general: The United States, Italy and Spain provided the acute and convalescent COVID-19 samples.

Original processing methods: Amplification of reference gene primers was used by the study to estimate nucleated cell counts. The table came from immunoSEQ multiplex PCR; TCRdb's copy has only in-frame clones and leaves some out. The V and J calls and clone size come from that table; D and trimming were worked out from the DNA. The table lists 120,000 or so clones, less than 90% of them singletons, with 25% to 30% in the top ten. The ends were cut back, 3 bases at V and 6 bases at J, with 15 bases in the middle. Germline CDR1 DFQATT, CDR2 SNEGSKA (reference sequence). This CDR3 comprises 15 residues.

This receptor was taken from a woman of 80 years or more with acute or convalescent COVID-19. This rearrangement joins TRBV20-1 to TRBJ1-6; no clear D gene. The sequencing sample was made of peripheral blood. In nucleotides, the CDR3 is TGCAGTGCTAGTTCAGGTGGCTTTAGTAATTCACCCCTCCACTTT. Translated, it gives CSASSGGFSNSPLHF.